This TCR beta chain is from a study of cytomegalovirus exposure and HLA in healthy donors. Study findings and constraints: There were several of the most significant clusters that appeared linked to common viral pathogens in a later analysis. Upon later analysis, HLA-associated TCR beta chains proved more clonally expanded than other, equally common chains. 87-base-pair reads could not separate some V segments, including TRBV6-2 and TRBV6-3.

For this clone: The target antigen is unknown.

The PCR was carried out with 60 Vbeta primers and 13 Jbeta primers. Data came from immunoSEQ multiplex PCR; TCRdb stores just in-frame clones and leaves some out. This specimen shows fewer than 200,000 clones; the ten leading clones hold roughly 1.3%. Trimming took off 0 bases at V and 7 bases at J, with 15 bases between the two ends. Germline V gives CDR1 LNHNV, CDR2 YYDKDF (reference sequence). The CDR3 spans 15 residues. The genes are TRBV15 and TRBJ2-5, with D perhaps matching TRBD2 (5 bases). The TCR was taken from a woman aged 55-75 years in good health and CMV-seronegative. The sequenced sample was PBMCs. The DNA for the CDR3 is TGTGCCACCAGCAGAGACAGAGGGCAACAATTGACCCAGTACTTC. Amino acids: CATSRDRGQQLTQYF.